Listed below are T cell receptor beta chains from one sample, sequenced in a study of graft-versus-host responses after intestinal transplantation. Produced via immunoSEQ multiplex PCR; TCRdb's table is partial and in-frame only. The table lists roughly 28,000 clones, 70% to 90% of them singletons. Specimen: PBMCs, collected around 430 days after intestinal transplantation. These receptor sequences come from a human patient who received an intestinal transplant, so some T cells may come from the graft donor. Both conserved end residues are part of each CDR3. D genes are given only for firm matches. Clone size appears in some rows only: once, few, many, or a class for an expanded clone.

V gene: TRBV19; D gene: TRBD1; clone size: .; J gene: TRBJ2-3; CDR3 protein: CASSIAGTGGKGDTQYF; CDR3 DNA: TGTGCCAGTAGTATCGCTGGGACAGGGGGCAAGGGAGATACGCAGTATTTT
V gene: TRBV6-1; D gene: TRBD2; clone size: .; J gene: TRBJ2-2; CDR3 protein: CASSQLATNTGELFF; CDR3 DNA: TGTGCCAGCAGTCAACTAGCGACGAACACCGGGGAGCTGTTTTTT
V gene: TRBV6-1; D gene: .; clone size: few; J gene: TRBJ2-3; CDR3 protein: CASSEFRGAGTDTQYF; CDR3 DNA: TGTGCCAGCAGTGAATTCCGGGGCGCAGGCACAGATACGCAGTATTTT
V gene: TRBV30; D gene: TRBD1; clone size: once; J gene: TRBJ1-1; CDR3 protein: CAWIEGATEAFF; CDR3 DNA: TGTGCCTGGATCGAGGGGGCGACTGAAGCTTTCTTT
V gene: TRBV5-3; D gene: .; clone size: .; J gene: TRBJ1-1; CDR3 protein: CARSATVNTEAFF; CDR3 DNA: TGTGCCAGAAGCGCCACAGTTAACACTGAAGCTTTCTTT
V gene: TRBV19; D gene: TRBD1; clone size: .; J gene: TRBJ1-2; CDR3 protein: CASSSRDSYYGYTF; CDR3 DNA: TGTGCCAGTAGTTCTCGGGACAGTTACTATGGCTACACCTTC
V gene: TRBV27; D gene: .; clone size: .; J gene: TRBJ2-7; CDR3 protein: CASGLPNSYEQYF; CDR3 DNA: TGTGCCAGCGGACTGCCCAACTCCTACGAGCAGTACTTC
V gene: TRBV4-3; D gene: TRBD1; clone size: .; J gene: TRBJ1-6; CDR3 protein: CASSPMREQGDSPLHF; CDR3 DNA: TGCGCCAGCAGCCCCATGAGAGAACAGGGGGATTCACCCCTCCACTTT
V gene: TRBV6-5; D gene: .; clone size: .; J gene: TRBJ2-3; CDR3 protein: CASSDQGRADTQYF; CDR3 DNA: TGTGCCAGCAGTGACCAGGGGAGGGCAGATACGCAGTATTTT
V gene: TRBV28; D gene: TRBD1; clone size: once; J gene: TRBJ1-6; CDR3 protein: CASTANRGGNSPLHF; CDR3 DNA: TGTGCCAGCACCGCAAACAGGGGTGGAAATTCACCCCTCCACTTT
V gene: TRBV6-6; D gene: .; clone size: once; J gene: TRBJ2-5; CDR3 protein: CASRRRPGAGETQYF; CDR3 DNA: TGTGCCAGCAGGCGACGTCCGGGGGCCGGGGAGACCCAGTACTTC
V gene: TRBV4-1; D gene: TRBD1; clone size: once; J gene: TRBJ2-7; CDR3 protein: CASSHRTGGQYEQYF; CDR3 DNA: TGCGCCAGCAGCCACCGGACAGGGGGCCAGTACGAGCAGTACTTC
V gene: TRBV29-1; D gene: .; clone size: .; J gene: TRBJ1-1; CDR3 protein: CSVEAQGRANTEAFF; CDR3 DNA: TGCAGCGTTGAAGCGCAGGGGAGGGCGAACACTGAAGCTTTCTTT
V gene: TRBV6-5; D gene: .; clone size: once; J gene: TRBJ2-1; CDR3 protein: CASSPVQGQDEQFF; CDR3 DNA: TGTGCCAGCAGCCCAGTCCAGGGTCAAGATGAGCAGTTCTTC
V gene: TRBV6-5; D gene: .; clone size: .; J gene: TRBJ2-1; CDR3 protein: CASSRPGKNEQFF; CDR3 DNA: TGTGCCAGCAGTCGACCAGGGAAGAATGAGCAGTTCTTC
V gene: TRBV28; D gene: .; clone size: .; J gene: TRBJ1-1; CDR3 protein: CASSFGGQGAFF; CDR3 DNA: TGTGCCAGCAGTTTCGGGGGGCAGGGAGCTTTCTTT
V gene: TRBV7-2; D gene: TRBD2; clone size: .; J gene: TRBJ2-1; CDR3 protein: CASSWSSGLAGGNEQFF; CDR3 DNA: TGTGCCAGCAGCTGGTCATCGGGACTAGCGGGGGGGAATGAGCAGTTCTTC
V gene: TRBV4-3; D gene: TRBD1; clone size: .; J gene: TRBJ1-1; CDR3 protein: CASSPDRGGEEAFF; CDR3 DNA: TGCGCCAGCAGTCCCGACAGGGGAGGGGAAGAAGCTTTCTTT
V gene: TRBV19; D gene: TRBD1; clone size: .; J gene: TRBJ2-7; CDR3 protein: CASTPGTGAYEQYF; CDR3 DNA: TGTGCCAGTACCCCCGGGACAGGGGCATACGAGCAGTACTTC
V gene: TRBV4-1; D gene: TRBD2; clone size: .; J gene: TRBJ2-1; CDR3 protein: CASSQEPPGLAGDNEQFF; CDR3 DNA: TGCGCCAGCAGCCAAGAACCCCCGGGACTAGCGGGGGACAATGAGCAGTTCTTC
V gene: TRBV30; D gene: .; clone size: few; J gene: TRBJ1-1; CDR3 protein: CAWNGIMNTEAFF; CDR3 DNA: TGTGCCTGGAACGGAATCATGAACACTGAAGCTTTCTTT
V gene: TRBV28; D gene: .; clone size: few; J gene: TRBJ2-7; CDR3 protein: CAWTRPGAPYEQYF; CDR3 DNA: TGTGCCTGGACCCGTCCGGGGGCTCCCTACGAGCAGTACTTC
V gene: TRBV2; D gene: TRBD1; clone size: few; J gene: TRBJ2-2; CDR3 protein: CASSVTGDTGELFF; CDR3 DNA: TGTGCCAGCAGTGTAACAGGGGACACCGGGGAGCTGTTTTTT
V gene: TRBV15; D gene: .; clone size: .; J gene: TRBJ2-4; CDR3 protein: CATSRGFGQSIAKNIQYF; CDR3 DNA: TGTGCCACCAGCAGGGGATTTGGGCAGTCGATAGCCAAAAACATTCAGTACTTC
V gene: TRBV10-3; D gene: .; clone size: .; J gene: TRBJ1-1; CDR3 protein: CAISDYGLNTEAFF; CDR3 DNA: TGTGCCATCAGTGATTATGGATTGAACACTGAAGCTTTCTTT
V gene: TRBV5-6; D gene: .; clone size: once; J gene: TRBJ2-7; CDR3 protein: CASSQGPDFYEQYF; CDR3 DNA: TGTGCCAGCAGCCAGGGTCCGGACTTCTACGAGCAGTACTTC
V gene: TRBV7-9; D gene: .; clone size: .; J gene: TRBJ1-1; CDR3 protein: CASSLGRTMNTEAFF; CDR3 DNA: TGTGCCAGCAGCCTAGGGAGAACCATGAACACTGAAGCTTTCTTT
V gene: TRBV6-6; D gene: .; clone size: .; J gene: TRBJ2-7; CDR3 protein: CASSYSLQGVYEQYF; CDR3 DNA: TGTGCCAGCAGTTACTCGCTCCAGGGAGTATACGAGCAGTACTTC
V gene: TRBV4-2; D gene: .; clone size: .; J gene: TRBJ2-7; CDR3 protein: CASSPGGAGQPHEQYF; CDR3 DNA: TGTGCCAGCAGCCCGGGCGGGGCGGGACAGCCACACGAGCAGTACTTC
V gene: TRBV5-1; D gene: TRBD2; clone size: once; J gene: TRBJ2-1; CDR3 protein: CASSLVTSGRVGEQFF; CDR3 DNA: TGCGCCAGCAGCTTGGTGACTAGCGGGAGGGTGGGTGAGCAGTTCTTC
V gene: TRBV19; D gene: .; clone size: .; J gene: TRBJ1-2; CDR3 protein: CASRSDRDNRNYGYTF; CDR3 DNA: TGTGCCAGTAGATCAGACCGGGACAATCGGAACTATGGCTACACCTTC
V gene: TRBV7-2; D gene: TRBD2; clone size: .; J gene: TRBJ2-5; CDR3 protein: CASSLWGGQETQYF; CDR3 DNA: TGTGCCAGCAGCTTATGGGGGGGGCAAGAGACCCAGTACTTC
V gene: TRBV18; D gene: .; clone size: few; J gene: TRBJ1-5; CDR3 protein: CASSPLGVGSNQPQHF; CDR3 DNA: TGTGCCAGCTCACCACTCGGGGTCGGAAGCAATCAGCCCCAGCATTTT
V gene: TRBV6-5; D gene: .; clone size: .; J gene: TRBJ1-2; CDR3 protein: CASRLGDRGYTF; CDR3 DNA: TGTGCCAGCCGCCTGGGGGATCGTGGCTACACCTTC
V gene: TRBV7-2; D gene: .; clone size: .; J gene: TRBJ2-7; CDR3 protein: CASSLYLIATGKDEQYF; CDR3 DNA: TGTGCCAGCAGCTTATACTTGATAGCCACTGGGAAGGACGAGCAGTACTTC
V gene: TRBV5-6; D gene: .; clone size: .; J gene: TRBJ2-3; CDR3 protein: CASSSAVLSTDTQYF; CDR3 DNA: TGTGCCAGCAGCTCGGCCGTCTTAAGCACAGATACGCAGTATTTT
V gene: TRBV14; D gene: .; clone size: .; J gene: TRBJ1-2; CDR3 protein: CASSQEVGSYGYTF; CDR3 DNA: TGTGCCAGCAGCCAAGAGGTCGGCTCCTATGGCTACACCTTC
V gene: TRBV11-3; D gene: .; clone size: .; J gene: TRBJ2-3; CDR3 protein: CASSLGGTRVGRTDTQYF; CDR3 DNA: TGTGCCAGCAGCTTAGGAGGGACACGGGTTGGGCGCACAGATACGCAGTATTTT
V gene: TRBV7-2; D gene: TRBD1; clone size: .; J gene: TRBJ2-7; CDR3 protein: CASSSQGDLYEQYF; CDR3 DNA: TGTGCCAGCAGCTCTCAGGGGGACCTGTACGAGCAGTACTTC
V gene: TRBV7-9; D gene: .; clone size: .; J gene: TRBJ2-3; CDR3 protein: CASSLRPQDSTDTQYF; CDR3 DNA: TGTGCCAGCAGCTTGAGACCACAGGATAGCACAGATACGCAGTATTTT
V gene: TRBV5-6; D gene: .; clone size: few; J gene: TRBJ2-2; CDR3 protein: CASSLYRLNTGELFF; CDR3 DNA: TGTGCCAGCAGCTTGTACCGGCTGAACACCGGGGAGCTGTTTTTT
V gene: TRBV5-8; D gene: .; clone size: .; J gene: TRBJ2-3; CDR3 protein: CASSLLSGAADTQYF; CDR3 DNA: TGTGCCAGCAGCTTGTTATCAGGGGCGGCAGATACGCAGTATTTT